The 14 T cell receptor beta chains in this list originate from one sample, sequenced in a study of cytomegalovirus exposure and HLA in healthy donors. Amplification used 60 Vbeta primers and 13 Jbeta primers. The repertoire was sequenced with immunoSEQ multiplex PCR; TCRdb's copy has only in-frame clones and lacks some. In the table there are almost 200,000 clones, roughly 85% of which are singletons. The sequencing input was PBMCs. The receptors shown here come from a woman between 50 and 59 years old in good health and CMV-seronegative.

The chain links TRBV27 to TRBJ1-3; D is undetermined. Between the trimmed V and J ends, which lost 3 bases and 4 bases, there was a span of 7 bases. This CDR3 contains 13 residues. Germline V gene sequence: CDR1 MNHEY, CDR2 SMNVEV (reference sequence). The CDR3 is CASSFTSGNTIYF. CDR3 in DNA: TGTGCCAGCAGTTTCACTTCCGGAAACACCATATATTTT.

Only a few counts were recorded for this clone. CDR3 DNA sequence: TGTGCCAGCAGCTGCCCCAGCGGGAGGGGCACCGGGGAGCTGTTTTTT. Its protein is CASSCPSGRGTGELFF. The chain carries TRBV21-1 and TRBJ2-2; TRBD2, the table's D call, lacks a check against the DNA. TRBV21-1 is listed as a pseudogene. This CDR3 region has 16 residues.

The sample holds one count of this clone. V gene TRBV5-6 combines with J gene TRBJ1-4, with 9 nucleotides matching TRBD1. Trimming cost V 3 bases and J 2 bases; bases outside gene matches: 5. The V gene's germline CDR1 is SGHDT and CDR2 YYEEEE. This CDR3 has 16 amino acids. CDR3 sequence (DNA): TGTGCCAGCAGCTCGTTAGACAGGGGGACTAATGAAAAACTGTTTTTT. It specifies CASSSLDRGTNEKLFF.

The rearrangement joins TRBV6-1 to TRBJ2-5, with 12 bases aligning to TRBD1. J was trimmed by 5 bases and V by 5 bases; bases with no gene match: 3. The CDR3 runs 14 residues. Germline values: CDR1 MNHNS, CDR2 SASEGT. CDR3 nucleotides: TGTGCCAGCAGTAGGGACAGGGGGCTGGAGACCCAGTACTTC. Its protein product is CASSRDRGLETQYF.

The chain couples TRBV7-2 to TRBJ2-1, with TRBD2 matching 13 bases. The V gene's germline CDR1 is SGHTA and CDR2 FQGNSA. The CDR3 is 17 amino acids. V lost 5 bases to trimming and J lost 9 bases; unmatched junction nucleotides: 13. The CDR3 reads CASSGGLAGPGMGEQFF. CDR3 DNA sequence: TGTGCCAGCAGCGGGGGACTAGCGGGACCTGGCATGGGTGAGCAGTTCTTC.

CDR3 amino acids: CASSGSSYNEQFF. DNA for the CDR3: TGTGCCAGTAGCGGGAGCTCCTACAATGAGCAGTTCTTC. This rearrangement joins TRBV19 to TRBJ2-1, with D possibly being TRBD2 (6 bases). In germline, CDR1 is LNHDA, CDR2 SQIVND (reference sequence). V was pared by 6 bases and J by 0 bases, with 6 bases between. CDR3 length: 13 amino acids.

This clone came up a few times. The gene calls are TRBV4-2 and TRBJ1-1; D is unclear. The CDR3 extends over 14 amino acids. Trimming took off 0 bases at V and 7 bases at J, with 12 bases between the two ends. CDR1 and CDR2 (germline): LGHNA, YNFKEQ. CDR3 amino acids: CASSQESAAGEAFF. CDR3 bases: TGTGCCAGCAGCCAAGAATCCGCCGCCGGTGAAGCTTTCTTT.

CDR3 amino acids: CASSQGAPNEKLFF. The CDR3 region has the DNA TGCGCCAGCAGCCAAGGGGCGCCGAATGAAAAACTGTTTTTT. The V and J genes are TRBV4-1 and TRBJ1-4; no clear D gene. This CDR3 spans 14 amino acids. V lost 1 base and J lost 5, with 8 bases in between. Germline loops: CDR1 MGHRA, CDR2 YSYEKL.

This clone was picked up one time. The chain carries TRBV28 and TRBJ1-2, with 12 bases that match TRBD1. Losses at the gene ends were 4 bases for V and 0 bases for J; bases not matched to a gene: 6. Looked up from germline, CDR1 is MDHEN and CDR2 is SYDVKM. The CDR3 consists of 17 residues. In nucleotides, the CDR3 is TGTGCCAGCAGTTCCCCGGGACAGGGGGCCTCTAACTATGGCTACACCTTC. Amino acids: CASSSPGQGASNYGYTF.

V usage is TRBV30 and J usage is TRBJ2-5, with TRBD2 matching 7 bases. The V gene's germline CDR1 is GTSNPN and CDR2 SVGIG (reference sequence). V dropped 3 bases and J dropped 3; count of bases not matched to a gene: 1. The CDR3 runs 12 residues. The CDR3 DNA reads as TGTGCCTGGAGCCTAGCGGAAGAGACCCAGTACTTC. It yields the protein CAWSLAEETQYF.

This clone was observed a few times. This chain connects TRBV5-1 to TRBJ2-1; 9 bases are a match to TRBD1. V gave up 3 bases and J gave up 7 bases; unmatched junction bases: 5. The CDR3 spans 14 residues. Germline CDR1 is SGHRS and CDR2 is YFSETQ. CDR3 coding DNA: TGCGCCAGCAGCTCGGACAGGGGCTGGAATGAGCAGTTCTTC. This translates into CASSSDRGWNEQFF.

This clone appeared once. The chain couples TRBV25-1 to TRBJ2-3; 7 positions agree with TRBD1. The junction had 12 bases not matched to a gene; V was cut back by 5 bases and J by 1 base. Germline CDR1 and CDR2: MGHDK and SYGVNS. This CDR3 comprises 17 residues. The CDR3 region has the DNA TGTGCCAGCAGTAGATCCCCGGGACAGAAAGGCACAGATACGCAGTATTTT. This translates into CASSRSPGQKGTDTQYF.

This chain uses TRBV18 with TRBJ2-2; 8 nucleotides align to TRBD1. The CDR3 consists of 15 residues. Germline assignment: CDR1 KGHSH and CDR2 LQKENI. Germline trimming cut 5 bases from V and 2 bases from J; bases unmatched to any gene: 4. Here the CDR3 reads CASSRQGINTGELFF. For the CDR3, the DNA is TGTGCCAGCTCAAGACAGGGGATCAACACCGGGGAGCTGTTTTTT.

This chain uses TRBV7-9 with TRBJ2-6; 14 bases are shared with TRBD2. This CDR3 comprises 19 residues. Unmatched junction bases numbered 5, after V lost 4 bases and J lost 0 bases. The germline gives CDR1 SEHNR, CDR2 FQNEAQ (reference sequence). CDR3 loop: CASSSGTSGRTSGANVLTF. The DNA for the CDR3 is TGTGCCAGCAGCTCCGGGACTAGCGGGAGAACCTCTGGGGCCAACGTCCTGACTTTC. Full variable domain (outside the CDR3, taken from reference TRBV7-9 and TRBJ2-6): DTGVSQNPRHKITKRGQNVTFRCDPISEHNRLYWYRQTLGQGPEFLTYFQNEAQLEKSRLLSDRFSAERPKGSFSTLEIQRTEQGDSAMYLCASSSGTSGRTSGANVLTFGAGSRLTVL.